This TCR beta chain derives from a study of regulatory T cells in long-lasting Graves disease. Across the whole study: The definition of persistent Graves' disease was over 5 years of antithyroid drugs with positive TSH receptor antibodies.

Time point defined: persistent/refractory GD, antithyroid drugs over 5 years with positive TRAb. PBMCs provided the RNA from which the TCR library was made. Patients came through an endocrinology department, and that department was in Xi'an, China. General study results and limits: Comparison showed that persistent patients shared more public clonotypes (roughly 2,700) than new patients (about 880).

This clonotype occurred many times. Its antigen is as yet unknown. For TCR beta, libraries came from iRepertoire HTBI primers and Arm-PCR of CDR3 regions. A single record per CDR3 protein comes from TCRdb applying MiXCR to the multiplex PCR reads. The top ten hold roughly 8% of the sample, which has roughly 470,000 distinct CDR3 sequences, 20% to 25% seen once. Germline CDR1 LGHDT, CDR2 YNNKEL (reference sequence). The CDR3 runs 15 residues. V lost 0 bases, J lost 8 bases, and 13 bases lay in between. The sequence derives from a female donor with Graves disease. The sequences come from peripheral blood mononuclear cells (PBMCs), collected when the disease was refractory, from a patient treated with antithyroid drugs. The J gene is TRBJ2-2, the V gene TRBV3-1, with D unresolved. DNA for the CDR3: TGTGCCAGCAGCCAAGATGGGTCTAGTACTGGGGAGCTGTTTTTT. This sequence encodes CASSQDGSSTGELFF.